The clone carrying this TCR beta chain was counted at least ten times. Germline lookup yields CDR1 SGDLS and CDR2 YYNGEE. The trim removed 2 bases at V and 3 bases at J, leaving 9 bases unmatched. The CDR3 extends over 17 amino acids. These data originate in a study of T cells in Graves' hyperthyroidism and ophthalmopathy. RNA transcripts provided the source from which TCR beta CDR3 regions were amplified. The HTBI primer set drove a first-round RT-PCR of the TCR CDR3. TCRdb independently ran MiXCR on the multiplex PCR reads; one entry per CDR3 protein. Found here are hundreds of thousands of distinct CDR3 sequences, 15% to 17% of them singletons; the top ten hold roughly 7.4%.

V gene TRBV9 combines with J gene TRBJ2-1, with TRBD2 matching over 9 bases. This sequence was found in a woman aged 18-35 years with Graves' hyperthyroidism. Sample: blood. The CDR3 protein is CASSVGLSGGIYNEQFF. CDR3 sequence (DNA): TGTGCCAGCAGCGTGGGCCTGAGCGGGGGGATCTACAATGAGCAGTTCTTC. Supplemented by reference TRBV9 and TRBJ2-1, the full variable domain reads DSGVTQTPKHLITATGQRVTLRCSPRSGDLSVYWYQQSLDQGLQFLIQYYNGEERAKGNILERFSAQQFPDLHSELNLSSLELGDSALYFCASSVGLSGGIYNEQFFGPGTRLTVL.